A single sample is the source of the 24 T cell receptor beta chains below, sequenced in a study of shared clonotypes between healthy human individuals. The assay was immunoSEQ multiplex PCR, and TCRdb's table has in-frame clones only and misses some. The data show more than 2 million clones, about 95% seen once. Specimen: naive CD4+ T cells sorted from blood. Subset specified: CD45RA+ positively selected. These receptor sequences come from a man between 18 and 29 years old in good health.

This chain joins TRBV6-1 and TRBJ2-3, with D perhaps matching TRBD2 (6 bases). With 5 bases removed from V and 2 bases from J, the gap between germline ends came to 14 bases. The germline gives CDR1 MNHNS, CDR2 SASEGT. This CDR3 has 15 amino acids. The CDR3 sequence: CASSTRDLYTDTQYF. The CDR3 DNA reads TGTGCCAGCAGTACCCGGGACTTGTACACAGATACGCAGTATTTT.

With respect to this clone: Other DNA sequences from this sample encode an identical CDR3 as well. The chain has TRBV7-2 and TRBJ2-3; no clear D gene. CDR1 and CDR2 (germline): SGHTA, FQGNSA. V lost 4 bases and J lost 6, with 8 bases in between. The CDR3 has 12 amino acids. CDR3 nucleotide sequence: TGTGCCAGCAGCTCGTACACCGATACGCAGTATTTT. The encoded protein is CASSSYTDTQYF.

This clone has a single count. V and J are TRBV5-1 and TRBJ2-2; D is unclear. V lost 5 bases and J 3 bases, leaving 8 bases between the germline ends. The CDR3 length is 13 residues. Germline V lookup: CDR1 SGHRS, CDR2 YFSETQ. The DNA for the CDR3 is TGCGCCAGCAGAGTCCGCGACACCGGGGAGCTGTTTTTT. This sequence encodes CASRVRDTGELFF.

The chain joins TRBV6-1 to TRBJ2-2; D possibly matches TRBD1 or TRBD2 (6 bases each). This CDR3 region has 15 residues. Germline CDR1 MNHNS, CDR2 SASEGT. V lost 7 bases and J lost 6, with 18 bases in between. The CDR3 spells CASIQGGSKAGELFF. The CDR3 DNA follows: TGTGCCAGCATACAGGGAGGAAGTAAGGCCGGGGAGCTGTTTTTT.

This clone came up once. V gene TRBV18 combines with J gene TRBJ1-2; D remains ambiguous. Trimming took off 0 bases at V and 4 bases at J, with 15 bases between the two ends. The length of the CDR3 is 16 residues. The germline V gene has CDR1 KGHSH and CDR2 LQKENI. DNA for the CDR3: TGTGCCAGCTCACCACCCATTACGGGCCTGGGCTATGGCTACACCTTC. This gives the protein CASSPPITGLGYGYTF.

V and J are TRBV7-9 and TRBJ1-4, with D possibly TRBD1 on 5 matching bases. Trimming took off 5 bases at V and 8 bases at J, with 15 bases between the two ends. CDR1 and CDR2 from the germline V gene are SEHNR and FQNEAQ (reference sequence). The CDR3 runs to 14 residues. The CDR3 loop is CASSPRVGTEKLFF. The CDR3 nucleotides are TGTGCCAGCAGCCCCAGAGTAGGGACCGAAAAACTGTTTTTT.

The CDR3 spells CASSLVAGFNEQFF. The CDR3 bases are TGTGCCAGCAGCCTAGTGGCGGGTTTCAATGAGCAGTTCTTC. V usage is TRBV5-6 and J usage is TRBJ2-1; tentative D call: TRBD2 (5 bases). With 4 bases removed from V and 6 bases from J, the gap between germline ends came to 14 bases. The germline V gene encodes CDR1 SGHDT and CDR2 YYEEEE. The CDR3 length is 14 residues.

This clone was observed a handful of times. The J gene is TRBJ1-1, the V gene TRBV10-3, with a tentative D call TRBD1 (5 bases). Between the trimmed V and J ends, which lost 6 bases and 3 bases, there was a span of 14 bases. The CDR3 is 14 amino acids. Germline CDR1 reads ENHRY; CDR2 reads SYGVKD. CDR3: CAIRETGTHTEAFF. In DNA, the CDR3 is TGTGCCATCAGAGAAACCGGGACGCACACTGAAGCTTTCTTT.

V is TRBV18 and J is TRBJ2-7; D perhaps matches TRBD2 (6 bases). The ends were cut back, 0 bases at V and 5 bases at J, with 11 bases in the middle. The CDR3 is made up of 14 amino acids. CDR1 is KGHSH and CDR2 is LQKENI in the germline V gene. The CDR3 sequence: CASSPPREDNEQYF. CDR3 DNA sequence: TGTGCCAGCTCACCACCGAGGGAGGACAACGAGCAGTACTTC.

Note on this clone: In the same sample, other DNA sequences code for this CDR3. The chain combines TRBV18 with TRBJ1-2; a weak D match, TRBD1 (5 bases). The CDR3 is 13 residues long. Per germline, CDR1 KGHSH and CDR2 LQKENI. The V gene lost 3 bases and the J gene lost 4 bases, with 9 bases spanning the gap. CDR3 nucleotides: TGTGCCAGCTCACCTCCTGGGGGCTATGGCTACACCTTC. Encoded protein: CASSPPGGYGYTF.

V usage is TRBV6-1 and J usage is TRBJ2-5; the D gene is possibly TRBD1 (5 bases). This CDR3 spans 13 amino acids. V shed 5 bases and J shed 3 bases, with 10 bases lying between them. Germline loops: CDR1 MNHNS, CDR2 SASEGT. CDR3 sequence: CASSPDRKETQYF. The CDR3 DNA reads as TGTGCCAGCAGTCCTGACAGAAAAGAGACCCAGTACTTC.

This rearrangement joins TRBV7-2 to TRBJ2-4, with 11 bases aligning to TRBD2. Germline assignment: CDR1 SGHTA and CDR2 FQGNSA. CDR3 length: 18 amino acids. J gave up 0 bases and V 4 bases, and 8 bases lay outside the gene matches. CDR3 residues: CASSSGTSGILAKNIQYF. In nucleotides, the CDR3 is TGTGCCAGCAGCTCCGGGACTAGCGGAATCCTAGCCAAAAACATTCAGTACTTC.

The CDR3 protein is CASSQERVGTGELFF. For the CDR3, the DNA is TGCGCCAGCAGCCAAGAGAGAGTAGGGACCGGGGAGCTGTTTTTT. The chain couples TRBV4-1 to TRBJ2-2; no reliable D call. V lost 0 bases to trimming and J lost 5 bases, with 10 bases between them. The germline V gene encodes CDR1 MGHRA and CDR2 YSYEKL. This CDR3 comprises 15 residues.

About this clone itself: Other DNA sequences of this sample code for an identical CDR3. The CDR3 coding sequence is TGCAGCGTTGATAGGAACACCGGGGAGCTGTTTTTT. Translation: CSVDRNTGELFF. V and J are TRBV29-1 and TRBJ2-2; D is uncertain. Deletions cut 3 bases from V and 1 base from J, with 3 bases between. Germline loops: CDR1 SQVTM, CDR2 ANQGSEA. This CDR3 is 12 amino acids long.

Details on this clone: This sample also contains other DNA sequences that code for the same CDR3. The rearrangement links TRBV18 to TRBJ2-1; 8 nucleotides line up with TRBD1. Germline values: CDR1 KGHSH, CDR2 LQKENI. With 2 bases clipped from V and 6 bases from J, the junction kept 0 bases outside the gene matches. This CDR3 is built from 13 residues. This CDR3 reads CASSPGQGNEQFF. In nucleotides, the CDR3 is TGTGCCAGCTCACCAGGACAGGGCAATGAGCAGTTCTTC.

The genes are TRBV6-5 and TRBJ2-1; 7 nucleotides match TRBD1. Germline-derived CDR1 and CDR2 are MNHEY and SVGAGI. This CDR3 is 15 amino acids long. J gave up 2 bases and V 4 bases, and 5 bases lay outside the gene matches. CDR3 region: CASSSTGVPYNEQFF. In nucleotides, the CDR3 is TGTGCCAGCAGTTCTACAGGGGTACCCTACAATGAGCAGTTCTTC.

The chain has TRBV27 and TRBJ1-4; the match to TRBD1 covers 8 bases. Germline CDR1 MNHEY, CDR2 SMNVEV (reference sequence). J lost 6 bases, V lost 0 bases, and 6 bases had no gene match. The CDR3 extends over 16 amino acids. CDR3 region: CASSLSYRGADEKLFF. The CDR3 DNA reads TGTGCCAGCAGTTTATCGTACAGGGGGGCGGATGAAAAACTGTTTTTT.

The chain couples TRBV27 to TRBJ2-7; TRBD1 might be the D (6 bases). V was pared by 5 bases and J by 6 bases, with 14 bases between. The CDR3 spans 13 residues. Germline CDR1 reads MNHEY; CDR2 reads SMNVEV (reference sequence). Here the CDR3 DNA reads TGTGCCAGCAGTGCGTGGACAGTTGCCGAGCAGTACTTC. Translation: CASSAWTVAEQYF.

The CDR3 sequence is CASSSSGSNYGYTF. CDR3 bases: TGTGCCAGCAGCTCCTCGGGCTCAAACTATGGCTACACCTTC. The rearrangement links TRBV7-9 to TRBJ1-2, with D unresolved. The CDR3 extends over 14 amino acids. V was cut by 4 bases and J by 2 bases, with 11 bases left in between. Germline loops: CDR1 SEHNR, CDR2 FQNEAQ (reference sequence).

This clone is a singleton in its sample. The CDR3 here is CASSHQTGQGWSEKLFF. The CDR3 bases are TGCGCCAGCAGCCACCAAACGGGGCAGGGATGGTCTGAAAAACTGTTTTTT. This chain links TRBV4-3 with TRBJ1-4, with TRBD1 as a possible D gene (5 bases). Trimming pared 3 bases from V and 7 bases from J, leaving 21 bases between. CDR1 is LGHNA, CDR2 YSLEER, per germline. This CDR3 has 17 residues.

This clone was recorded once. The chain couples TRBV6-5 to TRBJ2-1; 11 bases fit TRBD2. Looked up from germline, CDR1 is MNHEY and CDR2 is SVGAGI. V lost 4 bases to trimming and J lost 4 bases; unmatched junction nucleotides: 3. This CDR3 has 15 residues. The CDR3 spells CASSSGTSGYNEQFF. CDR3 coding DNA: TGTGCCAGCAGTTCAGGGACTAGCGGTTACAATGAGCAGTTCTTC.

The chain employs TRBV7-6 and TRBJ1-1; D may be TRBD1 (6 bases). The CDR3 is 15 amino acids. The ends were cut back, 5 bases at V and 4 bases at J, with 17 bases in the middle. The V gene's germline CDR1 is SGHVS and CDR2 FNYEAQ. The CDR3 is CASSPQSQGSTEAFF. CDR3 coding DNA: TGTGCCAGCAGCCCCCAAAGTCAGGGGAGCACTGAAGCTTTCTTT. Combining the CDR3 with reference TRBV7-6 and TRBJ1-1 gives the whole variable domain GAGVSQSPRYKVTKRGQDVALRCDPISGHVSLYWYRQALGQGPEFLTYFNYEAQQDKSGLPNDRFSAERPEGSISTLTIQRTEQRDSAMYRCASSPQSQGSTEAFFGQGTRLTVV.

The chain links TRBV30 to TRBJ1-2; D remains unclear. The CDR3 length is 13 residues. Trimming stripped 0 bases from V and 6 bases from J, with 11 bases between. Germline CDR1 reads GTSNPN; CDR2 reads SVGIG (reference sequence). Here the CDR3 reads CAWSVLTGHGYTF. CDR3 nucleotide sequence: TGTGCCTGGAGTGTATTGACTGGGCATGGCTACACCTTC.

The chain is built from TRBV5-1 and TRBJ2-7, with D perhaps matching TRBD1 or TRBD2 (5 bases each). This CDR3 contains 15 residues. CDR1 is SGHRS and CDR2 is YFSETQ in the germline V gene. Trimming stripped 0 bases from V and 3 bases from J, with 13 bases between. The CDR3 DNA is TGCGCCAGCAGCTTGGATCCAGCAGGGAGCTACGAGCAGTACTTC. Translated, it gives CASSLDPAGSYEQYF.